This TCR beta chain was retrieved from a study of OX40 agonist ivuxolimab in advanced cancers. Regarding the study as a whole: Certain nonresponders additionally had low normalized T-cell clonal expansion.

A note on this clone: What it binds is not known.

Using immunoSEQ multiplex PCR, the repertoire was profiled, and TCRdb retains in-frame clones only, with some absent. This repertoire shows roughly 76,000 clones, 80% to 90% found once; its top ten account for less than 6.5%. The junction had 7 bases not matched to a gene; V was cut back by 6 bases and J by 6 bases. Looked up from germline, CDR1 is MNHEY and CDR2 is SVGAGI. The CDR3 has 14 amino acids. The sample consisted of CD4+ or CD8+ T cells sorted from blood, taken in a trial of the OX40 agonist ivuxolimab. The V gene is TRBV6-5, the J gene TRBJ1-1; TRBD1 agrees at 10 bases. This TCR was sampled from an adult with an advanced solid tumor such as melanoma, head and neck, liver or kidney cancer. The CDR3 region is CASSPGQGGAEAFF. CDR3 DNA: TGTGCCAGCAGCCCCGGACAGGGGGGCGCTGAAGCTTTCTTT.